These 20 T cell receptor beta chains were all obtained from the same sample, sequenced in a study of blood T cells in healthy people across ages. PCR was performed a second time for about 6 to 11 cycles using a sample-barcoded 5' primer and a J-beta primer mix. TCRdb redid the calling of the 5' RACE reads with MiXCR, one entry per CDR3 protein. This table holds over 500,000 distinct CDR3 sequences, over 40% found once. What was sequenced was blood. Receptors were obtained from a woman of 80 years or more in good health.

The rearrangement links TRBV6-6 to TRBJ1-2, with 9 bases lining up with TRBD1. J lost 8 bases, V lost 10 bases, and 17 bases had no gene match. This CDR3 spans 15 amino acids. CDR1 and CDR2 from the germline V gene are MNHNY and SVGAGI (reference sequence). CDR3 nucleotides: TGTGCCACCGGGGAAGGGACAGGGAGATTTGGAGGCTACACCTTC. This gives the protein CATGEGTGRFGGYTF.

The V call is TRBV20-1, the J call TRBJ2-1; D tentatively fits TRBD1 or TRBD2 (5 bases each). The CDR3 spans 14 residues. Trimming shortened V by 4 bases and J by 7 bases, and 17 bases separated the two germline ends. Per germline, CDR1 DFQATT and CDR2 SNEGSKA (reference sequence). The CDR3: CSATPGPDLNEQFF. In DNA form, the CDR3 reads TGCAGTGCTACACCGGGACCAGATCTAAATGAGCAGTTCTTC.

This chain connects TRBV2 to TRBJ2-6; 11 positions agree with TRBD1. The CDR3 is 17 residues long. After removal of 4 bases from V and 2 bases from J, the junction contained 4 bases not matched to a gene. The germline gives CDR1 SNHLY, CDR2 FYNNEI. CDR3 protein: CASSGGTGGTGANVLTF. In DNA, the CDR3 is TGTGCCAGCAGTGGAGGGACAGGGGGAACTGGGGCCAACGTCCTGACTTTC.

This clonotype is a singleton in its sample. The chain has TRBV7-2 and TRBJ2-3; a weak D match, TRBD1 (6 bases). Germline assignment: CDR1 SGHTA and CDR2 FQGNSA. The length of the CDR3 is 15 residues. Trimming left V 1 base short and J 0 bases short, with 8 bases between. CDR3 coding DNA: TGTGCCAGCAGCTTAGGGGACACTAGCACAGATACGCAGTATTTT. Amino acids: CASSLGDTSTDTQYF.

This clonotype was recorded many times. V gene TRBV20-1 combines with J gene TRBJ1-6; possible D gene TRBD1, 5 bases. Germline values: CDR1 DFQATT, CDR2 SNEGSKA (reference sequence). The CDR3 is made up of 17 amino acids. V was shortened by 0 bases and J by 9 bases, with 21 bases between the two germline ends. CDR3 in amino acids: CSARDPIWDPEVSPLHF. The CDR3, as DNA: TGCAGTGCTAGAGATCCGATTTGGGACCCCGAAGTTTCACCCCTCCACTTT.

This clonotype was recorded a few times. This rearrangement joins TRBV7-9 to TRBJ2-1, with D tentatively TRBD1 (6 bases). Germline values: CDR1 SEHNR, CDR2 FQNEAQ (reference sequence). Trimming stripped 3 bases from V and 3 bases from J, with 21 bases between. CDR3 size: 18 residues. The CDR3 DNA sequence: TGTGCCAGCAGCTTGAGTTTGAGGGGACAATCCTTCTACAATGAGCAGTTCTTC. Residues: CASSLSLRGQSFYNEQFF.

This clonotype was counted many times. The chain employs TRBV6-2 or TRBV6-3 and TRBJ1-2; no firm D call. The CDR3 consists of 13 residues. Germline V CDR1 and CDR2: MNHEY, SVGEGT. Trimming shortened V by 8 bases and J by 6 bases, and 16 bases separated the two germline ends. The CDR3 nucleotides read TGTGCCAGCGTTTCGGGAGGGAGAAATGGCTACACCTTC. Its translation: CASVSGGRNGYTF.

This clonotype was detected many times. The genes are TRBV7-9 and TRBJ2-5; 11 bases agree with TRBD2. J lost 4 bases, V lost 5 bases, and 9 bases had no gene match. Germline CDR1 and CDR2: SEHNR and FQNEAQ (reference sequence). The CDR3 consists of 16 residues. The CDR3 sequence is CASSRLTSGKTETQYF. The DNA for the CDR3 is TGTGCCAGCAGCCGCTTGACTAGCGGGAAAACAGAGACCCAGTACTTC. Filled out from reference TRBV7-9 and TRBJ2-5, the complete variable domain reads DTGVSQNPRHKITKRGQNVTFRCDPISEHNRLYWYRQTLGQGPEFLTYFQNEAQLEKSRLLSDRFSAERPKGSFSTLEIQRTEQGDSAMYLCASSRLTSGKTETQYFGPGTRLLVL.

The CDR3 DNA sequence: TGCGCCAGCAGCTTGAGTTGGGTCGAACAGAACCAAGAGACCCAGTACTTC. Amino acid sequence: CASSLSWVEQNQETQYF. The chain links TRBV5-1 to TRBJ2-5; no firm D call. Germline V lookup: CDR1 SGHRS, CDR2 YFSETQ. The V end was cut by 1 base, the J end by 0 bases, with 16 bases between. This CDR3 region has 17 residues.

The rearrangement uses TRBV24-1 and TRBJ2-5; perhaps TRBD1 as D (6 bases). Germline V lookup: CDR1 KGHDR, CDR2 SFDVKD. Trimming shortened V by 5 bases and J by 1 base, and 13 bases separated the two germline ends. This CDR3 region has 15 residues. The CDR3 region is CATSGYGDTQETQYF. The CDR3 nucleotides are TGTGCCACCAGTGGTTACGGGGACACCCAAGAGACCCAGTACTTC.

This chain uses TRBV29-1 with TRBJ2-7; 8 positions agree with TRBD1. The CDR3 spans 16 residues. In germline, CDR1 is SQVTM, CDR2 ANQGSEA. The J segment lost 0 bases and the V segment lost 3 bases, leaving 10 bases of the junction unmatched. The CDR3 nucleotides read TGCAGCGTTGAGGCCACCGGGGGACAGGCCTCCTACGAGCAGTACTTC. Its protein is CSVEATGGQASYEQYF.

This clonotype was recorded a few times. The J gene is TRBJ2-1, the V gene TRBV28, with 8 positions matching TRBD2. The J call may be faulty, since TRBJ2-7 better matches the DNA end. This CDR3 spans 15 amino acids. CDR1 and CDR2 from the germline V gene are MDHEN and SYDVKM. CDR3 region: CASPRGSGKFNEQYF. The CDR3 coding sequence is TGTGCCAGCCCACGGGGTAGCGGGAAATTCAATGAGCAGTACTTC.

This chain uses TRBV19 with TRBJ2-2, with D uncertain. The CDR3 has 14 amino acids. V shed 7 bases and J shed 2 bases, with 11 bases lying between them. CDR1 LNHDA and CDR2 SQIVND come from the germline V gene (reference sequence). The CDR3 protein is CASNFQSNTGELFF. CDR3 sequence (DNA): TGTGCCAGTAATTTCCAGAGCAACACCGGGGAGCTGTTTTTT.

Comment on this clonotype: A much bigger clone sits one base away, suggesting this may be a read error. The chain uses TRBV27 and TRBJ1-6; 8 nucleotides align to TRBD1. The CDR3 is 15 residues long. Losses at the gene ends were 0 bases for V and 9 bases for J; bases not matched to a gene: 4. From germline, CDR1 is MNHEY and CDR2 SMNVEV (reference sequence). In DNA, the CDR3 is TGTGCCAGCAGTTTATCACGGACAGGGTGTTCACCCCTCCACTTT. It specifies CASSLSRTGCSPLHF.

This chain connects TRBV9 to TRBJ2-3, with 7 bases fitting TRBD2. Trimming cost V 0 bases and J 2 bases; bases outside gene matches: 6. The CDR3 covers 16 residues. Germline lookup yields CDR1 SGDLS and CDR2 YYNGEE. CDR3 sequence reads: CASSVGLAVSTDTQYF. CDR3 DNA sequence: TGTGCCAGCAGCGTAGGGCTAGCGGTTTCCACAGATACGCAGTATTTT.

With respect to this clonotype: This sequence may be a read error, since a much larger clone differs from it by one base. This chain uses TRBV6-5 with TRBJ2-7; D may correspond to TRBD1 or TRBD2 (5 bases each). The last part of the DNA fits TRBJ2-5 better; the J call may be wrong. In germline, CDR1 is MNHEY, CDR2 SVGAGI. The CDR3 is 14 amino acids. In DNA, the CDR3 is TGTGCCAGCAGGTACGGGACGCCCTTGAGGACCCAGTACTTC. Its translation is CASRYGTPLRTQYF.

The gene calls are TRBV2 and TRBJ2-4, with 10 bases aligning to TRBD2. The DNA matches TRBJ2-7 better at its end, which makes the J call doubtful. Germline V gene lookup returns CDR1 SNHLY and CDR2 FYNNEI. There are 15 residues in the CDR3. In nucleotides, the CDR3 is TGTGCCAGCAGTGGGCTAGCGGGAGTATCTTACGAGCAGTACTTC. Its protein is CASSGLAGVSYEQYF.

This clonotype came up once. This sequence may be a read error, since a much larger clone differs from it by one base. This chain links TRBV2 with TRBJ2-4; a weak D match, TRBD1 (6 bases). The DNA end is more similar to TRBJ2-5, so the J call may be wrong. The CDR3 covers 14 residues. Germline CDR1 and CDR2: SNHLY and FYNNEI. Here the CDR3 DNA reads TGTGCCGGCAGTGCTGACAGGCTTCAAGAGACCCAGTACTTC. Translation gives CAGSADRLQETQYF.

In its sample, this clonotype was seen many times. This may stem from a read error, because a much larger clone lies one nucleotide away. The chain has TRBV6-6 and TRBJ2-5, with unresolved D. This CDR3 comprises 15 residues. The germline V gene encodes CDR1 MNHNY and CDR2 SVGAGI (reference sequence). V gave up 4 bases and J gave up 11 bases, with 23 bases separating them. The CDR3 sequence: CASSSPSTRNNEQYF. As DNA, the CDR3 is TGTGCCAGCAGTTCCCCATCGACACGGAACAATGAGCAGTACTTC.

V and J are TRBV7-9 and TRBJ2-4; the D gene could be TRBD1 or TRBD2 (5 bases each). Germline CDR1 reads SEHNR; CDR2 reads FQNEAQ (reference sequence). This CDR3 spans 17 amino acids. Trimming stripped 6 bases from V and 0 bases from J, with 18 bases between. CDR3 DNA: TGTGCCAGCAGACCCGGACTTGGGGGAATAGCCAAAAACATTCAGTACTTC. This sequence encodes CASRPGLGGIAKNIQYF.